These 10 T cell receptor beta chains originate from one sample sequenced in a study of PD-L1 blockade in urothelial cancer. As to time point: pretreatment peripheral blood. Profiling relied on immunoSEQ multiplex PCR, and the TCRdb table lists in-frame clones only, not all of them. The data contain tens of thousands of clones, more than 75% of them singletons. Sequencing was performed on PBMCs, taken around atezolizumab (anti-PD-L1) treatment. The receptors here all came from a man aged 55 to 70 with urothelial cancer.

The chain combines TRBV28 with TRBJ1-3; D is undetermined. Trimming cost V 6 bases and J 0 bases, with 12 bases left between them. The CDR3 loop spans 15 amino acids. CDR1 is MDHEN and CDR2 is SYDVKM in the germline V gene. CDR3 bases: TGTGCCAGCAGCCTAGGACTGCACTCTGGAAACACCATATATTTT. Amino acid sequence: CASSLGLHSGNTIYF.

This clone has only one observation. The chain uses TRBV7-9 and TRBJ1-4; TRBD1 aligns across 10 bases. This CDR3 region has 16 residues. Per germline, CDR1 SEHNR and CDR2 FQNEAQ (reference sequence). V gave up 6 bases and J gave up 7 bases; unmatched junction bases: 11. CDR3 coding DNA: TGTGCCAGCAGTCCGTTCCGGGACAGGGGAGTTGAAAAACTGTTTTTT. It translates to CASSPFRDRGVEKLFF.

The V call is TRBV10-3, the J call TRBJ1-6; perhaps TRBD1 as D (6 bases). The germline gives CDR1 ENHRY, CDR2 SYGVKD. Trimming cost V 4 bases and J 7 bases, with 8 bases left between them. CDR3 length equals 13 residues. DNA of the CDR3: TGTGCCATCAGTGCAGGGGAAAATTCACCCCTCCACTTT. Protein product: CAISAGENSPLHF.

The CDR3 bases are TGTGCCAGCAGCACGACAGGGGTCCCTAGCTCTGGGGCCAACGTCCTGACTTTC. As protein: CASSTTGVPSSGANVLTF. The V and J genes are TRBV7-3 and TRBJ2-6, with 8 bases lining up with TRBD1. Per the germline V gene, CDR1 is SGHTA and CDR2 is FQGTGA. The CDR3 length is 18 residues. J was trimmed by 0 bases and V by 5 bases; bases with no gene match: 9.

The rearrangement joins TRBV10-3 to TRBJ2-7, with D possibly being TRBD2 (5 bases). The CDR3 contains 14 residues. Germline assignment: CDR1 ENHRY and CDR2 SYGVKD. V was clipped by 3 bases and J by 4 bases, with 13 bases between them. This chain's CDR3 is CAISEVPGTYEQYF. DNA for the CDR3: TGTGCCATCAGTGAAGTTCCGGGAACTTACGAGCAGTACTTC.

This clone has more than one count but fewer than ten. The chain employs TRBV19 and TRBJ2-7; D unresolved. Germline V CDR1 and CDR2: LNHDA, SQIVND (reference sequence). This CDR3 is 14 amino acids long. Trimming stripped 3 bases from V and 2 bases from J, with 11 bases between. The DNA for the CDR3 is TGTGCCAGTAGTATCCAGCCTGGGCCCTACGAGCAGTACTTC. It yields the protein CASSIQPGPYEQYF. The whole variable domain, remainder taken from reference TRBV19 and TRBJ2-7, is DGGITQSPKYLFRKEGQNVTLSCEQNLNHDAMYWYRQDPGQGLRLIYYSQIVNDFQKGDIAEGYSVSREKKESFPLTVTSAQKNPTAFYLCASSIQPGPYEQYFGPGTRLTVT.

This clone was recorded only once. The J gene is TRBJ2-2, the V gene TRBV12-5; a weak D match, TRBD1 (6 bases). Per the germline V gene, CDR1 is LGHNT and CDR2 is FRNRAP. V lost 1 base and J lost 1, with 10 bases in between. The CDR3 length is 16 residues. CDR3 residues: CASGLGTGMNTGELFF. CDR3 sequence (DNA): TGTGCTAGTGGTTTGGGAACAGGGATGAACACCGGGGAGCTGTTTTTT.

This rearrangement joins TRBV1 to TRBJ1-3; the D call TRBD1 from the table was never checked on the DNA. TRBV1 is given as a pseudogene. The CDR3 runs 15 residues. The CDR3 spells CTSQDREKIGNTIYF. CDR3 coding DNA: TGCACCAGCCAGGACAGGGAGAAAATTGGAAACACCATATATTTT.

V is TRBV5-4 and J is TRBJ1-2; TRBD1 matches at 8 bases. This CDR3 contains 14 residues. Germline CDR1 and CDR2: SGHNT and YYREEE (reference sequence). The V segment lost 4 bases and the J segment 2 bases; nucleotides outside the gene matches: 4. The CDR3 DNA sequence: TGTGCCAGCAGCATGGGACAGGCGAACTATGGCTACACCTTC. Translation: CASSMGQANYGYTF.

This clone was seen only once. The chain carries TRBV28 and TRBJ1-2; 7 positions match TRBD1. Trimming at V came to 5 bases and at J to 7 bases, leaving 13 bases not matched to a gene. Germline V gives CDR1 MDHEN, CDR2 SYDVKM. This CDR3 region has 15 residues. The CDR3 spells CASSGNRGGLGGYTF. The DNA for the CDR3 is TGTGCCAGCAGTGGGAACAGGGGAGGTTTGGGTGGCTACACCTTC.